This passage covers 23 T cell receptor beta chains from one sample sequenced in a study of memory CD4+ T cells and cytomegalovirus serostatus (dated by TCRdb to between 2018 and 2021). The library relied on the immunoSEQ multiplex PCR assay. TCRdb's version of the immuneACCESS table is confined to in-frame rearrangements and falls short of the full clone set. An unresolved V gene accounts for under half of the shortfall where checked; the remainder is of unknown origin. In this sample the table shows 55,000 to 65,000 clones, 81% of which occur a single time. Of the sample, more than 1% is held by the ten largest clones. Single viable CD3+CD4+CD8-CD45RO+ cells were sorted as memory CD4+ T cells on a FACSAria II. Sample: memory CD4+ T cells from blood. These receptors all come from an adult in good health and CMV-seronegative.

J is TRBJ1-5 and V is TRBV4-1, with D unresolved. Germline V gives CDR1 MGHRA, CDR2 YSYEKL. The CDR3 consists of 15 residues. Trimming took off 3 bases at V and 0 bases at J, with 9 bases between the two ends. The DNA of the CDR3 is TGCGCCAGCAGCCAGGCGGAATATAGCAATCAGCCCCAGCATTTT. The encoded protein is CASSQAEYSNQPQHF.

The chain is built from TRBV7-2 and TRBJ2-1; maybe TRBD2 (5 bases). The ends were cut back, 1 base at V and 0 bases at J, with 7 bases in the middle. The CDR3 is 15 amino acids. Germline CDR1 reads SGHTA; CDR2 reads FQGNSA. In DNA, the CDR3 is TGTGCCAGCAGCTTAGATGAGGGCTCCTACAATGAGCAGTTCTTC. Its translation: CASSLDEGSYNEQFF.

The CDR3, as DNA: TGTGCCAGCAGCCTAGGACAGGATGGCTACACCTTC. Protein: CASSLGQDGYTF. The V gene is TRBV5-5, the J gene TRBJ1-2, with 7 bases matching TRBD1. CDR1 is SGHKS, CDR2 YYEKEE, per germline (reference sequence). V trimming: 4 bases; J trimming: 6 bases; junction bases outside the gene matches: 3. The CDR3 is 12 amino acids.

The chain employs TRBV2 and TRBJ2-3, with a possible D match to TRBD1 (6 bases). The germline V and J ends were trimmed by 5 bases and 2 bases, with 23 bases remaining between them. The germline V gene encodes CDR1 SNHLY and CDR2 FYNNEI. The CDR3 is 18 amino acids. The CDR3 here is CASSRPAGAAQFTDTQYF. The CDR3 DNA reads as TGTGCCAGCAGTCGCCCGGCAGGGGCTGCACAATTCACAGATACGCAGTATTTT. Drawing the rest from reference TRBV2 and TRBJ2-3, the complete variable domain is EPEVTQTPSHQVTQMGQEVILRCVPISNHLYFYWYRQILGQKVEFLVSFYNNEISEKSEIFDDQFSVERPDGSNFTLKIRSTKLEDSAMYFCASSRPAGAAQFTDTQYFGPGTRLTVL.

The rearrangement joins TRBV5-1 to TRBJ2-3, with TRBD2 matching 8 bases. The J segment lost 3 bases and the V segment lost 2 bases, leaving 8 bases of the junction unmatched. CDR1 and CDR2 (germline): SGHRS, YFSETQ. The CDR3 extends over 16 amino acids. CDR3 sequence: CASSLASGSGTDTQYF. CDR3 bases: TGCGCCAGCAGCTTAGCTAGCGGGTCGGGAACAGATACGCAGTATTTT.

A note on this clone: Distinct nucleotide sequences in the sample also encode this CDR3. This rearrangement joins TRBV29-1 to TRBJ1-1; D might be TRBD1 (6 bases). Trimming took off 6 bases at V and 1 base at J, with 12 bases between the two ends. The CDR3 has 13 amino acids. In germline, CDR1 is SQVTM, CDR2 ANQGSEA. The CDR3 loop reads CSVTRGGNTEAFF. Written as DNA, the CDR3 is TGCAGCGTAACGAGGGGGGGGAACACTGAAGCTTTCTTT. Complete variable domain (other parts from reference TRBV29-1 and TRBJ1-1): SAVISQKPSRDICQRGTSLTIQCQVDSQVTMMFWYRQQPGQSLTLIATANQGSEATYESGFVIDKFPISRPNLTFSTLTVSNMSPEDSSIYLCSVTRGGNTEAFFGQGTRLTVV.

This chain uses TRBV6-1 with TRBJ1-1; a possible D gene is TRBD1 (6 bases). This CDR3 region has 11 residues. V gave up 8 bases and J gave up 8 bases, with 12 bases separating them. The V gene's germline CDR1 is MNHNS and CDR2 SASEGT. The CDR3 DNA is TGTGCCAGCTCACGTGGGACAGAAGCTTTCTTT. Translated, it gives CASSRGTEAFF.

The chain is built from TRBV2 and TRBJ1-4, with TRBD1 as a possible D gene (5 bases). The CDR3 is 15 amino acids. CDR1 is SNHLY and CDR2 is FYNNEI in the germline V gene. V shed 8 bases and J shed 1 base, with 14 bases lying between them. The CDR3 region is CASVFARGTNEKLFF. As DNA, the CDR3 is TGTGCCAGCGTATTTGCGAGGGGAACTAATGAAAAACTGTTTTTT. The full variable domain, completed using reference TRBV2 and TRBJ1-4, is EPEVTQTPSHQVTQMGQEVILRCVPISNHLYFYWYRQILGQKVEFLVSFYNNEISEKSEIFDDQFSVERPDGSNFTLKIRSTKLEDSAMYFCASVFARGTNEKLFFGSGTQLSVL.

The genes are TRBV6-5 and TRBJ2-5, with D tentatively TRBD1 or TRBD2 (5 bases each). Trimming left V 10 bases short and J 1 base short, with 13 bases between. The CDR3 runs 13 residues. Germline CDR1 reads MNHEY; CDR2 reads SVGAGI. CDR3 loop: CATFRDPQETQYF. In nucleotides, the CDR3 is TGTGCCACGTTCCGGGACCCCCAAGAGACCCAGTACTTC.

The chain carries TRBV30 and TRBJ1-3; no clear D. CDR1 GTSNPN and CDR2 SVGIG come from the germline V gene (reference sequence). V was cut by 7 bases and J by 0 bases, with 10 bases left in between. This CDR3 comprises 13 residues. The chain's CDR3 is CASNTGSGNTIYF. CDR3 DNA sequence: TGTGCCTCGAATACCGGCTCTGGAAACACCATATATTTT.

This chain joins TRBV7-3 and TRBJ2-2; 16 positions agree with TRBD2. The CDR3 contains 19 residues. Per germline, CDR1 SGHTA and CDR2 FQGTGA. The V gene end was trimmed by 4 bases and the J gene end by 4 bases; junction bases not matched to a gene: 9. Here the CDR3 reads CASSCTGTSGRVCTGELFF. DNA of the CDR3: TGTGCCAGCAGCTGTACCGGGACTAGCGGGAGGGTGTGCACCGGGGAGCTGTTTTTT.

The sample holds a few counts of this clone. This chain links TRBV30 with TRBJ2-7, with 12 nucleotides matching TRBD1. After removal of 2 bases from V and 5 bases from J, the junction contained 10 bases not matched to a gene. This CDR3 has 16 amino acids. The germline V gene has CDR1 GTSNPN and CDR2 SVGIG (reference sequence). The CDR3 spells CAWSLRYRDRGHEQYF. Here the CDR3 DNA reads TGTGCCTGGAGTCTGAGATACCGGGACAGGGGGCACGAGCAGTACTTC.

The V call is TRBV7-2, the J call TRBJ1-1; D is possibly TRBD1 (5 bases). Germline V CDR1 and CDR2: SGHTA, FQGNSA. This CDR3 has 11 amino acids. The V end was cut by 3 bases, the J end by 7 bases, with 6 bases between. For the CDR3, the DNA is TGTGCCAGCAGCTTTGACAGTGAAGCTTTCTTT. Protein product: CASSFDSEAFF.

This clone came up a few times. The rearrangement links TRBV9 to TRBJ2-7; 8 bases match TRBD2. Per germline, CDR1 SGDLS and CDR2 YYNGEE. The CDR3 totals 13 residues. Losses at the gene ends were 7 bases for V and 1 base for J; bases not matched to a gene: 4. CDR3 coding DNA: TGTGCCAGCTCCCGGGGGGGATCCTACGAGCAGTACTTC. Amino acid sequence: CASSRGGSYEQYF.

This clone appeared once. This chain links TRBV2 with TRBJ1-4, with 12 bases lining up with TRBD1. CDR1 and CDR2 from the germline V gene are SNHLY and FYNNEI. This CDR3 contains 14 residues. V was clipped by 8 bases and J by 8 bases; unmatched bases: 6. The CDR3 loop is CASLGQGAREKLFF. The CDR3 nucleotides read TGTGCCAGCTTGGGACAGGGGGCCCGCGAAAAACTGTTTTTT.

The chain joins TRBV4-1 to TRBJ2-1; tentatively, D is TRBD1 (5 bases). V was clipped by 5 bases and J by 1 base, with 18 bases between them. The CDR3 is made up of 17 amino acids. Germline CDR1 and CDR2: MGHRA and YSYEKL. CDR3 residues: CASSAPQGIRSYNEQFF. CDR3 coding DNA: TGCGCCAGCAGCGCGCCCCAGGGAATTAGGTCCTACAATGAGCAGTTCTTC.

The rearrangement joins TRBV28 to TRBJ2-7; 12 positions match TRBD2. This CDR3 is built from 15 residues. Trimming cost V 6 bases and J 3 bases; bases outside gene matches: 6. Germline-derived CDR1 and CDR2 are MDHEN and SYDVKM. The CDR3 sequence: CASRPGTSGLYEQYF. The CDR3 region has the DNA TGTGCCAGCAGGCCCGGGACTAGCGGGCTCTACGAGCAGTACTTC.

The rearrangement links TRBV6-1 to TRBJ1-1; D is unresolved. The CDR3 is made up of 16 amino acids. Trimming removed 3 bases from V and 4 bases from J, with 18 bases in between. Germline lookup yields CDR1 MNHNS and CDR2 SASEGT. CDR3 in amino acids: CASSDPISNSLTEAFF. CDR3 nucleotide sequence: TGTGCCAGCAGTGATCCGATCTCCAATTCTCTCACTGAAGCTTTCTTT.

The chain employs TRBV2 and TRBJ1-4, with 10 bases lining up with TRBD1. The CDR3 is made up of 15 amino acids. Per germline, CDR1 SNHLY and CDR2 FYNNEI. Germline trimming cut 6 bases from V and 1 base from J; bases unmatched to any gene: 2. CDR3 in amino acids: CASSRDRGTNEKLFF. The CDR3 coding sequence is TGTGCCAGCAGCCGGGACAGGGGAACTAATGAAAAACTGTTTTTT.

The chain has TRBV5-4 and TRBJ1-1, with 11 nucleotides matching TRBD1. This CDR3 spans 15 amino acids. Germline V gene lookup returns CDR1 SGHNT and CDR2 YYREEE (reference sequence). J was trimmed by 4 bases and V by 2 bases; bases with no gene match: 4. The CDR3 nucleotides read TGTGCCAGCAGCTTACCCGGGACAGGGGGCACTGAAGCTTTCTTT. Its translation is CASSLPGTGGTEAFF.

V and J are TRBV4-2 and TRBJ2-1, with D perhaps being TRBD1 or TRBD2 (5 bases each). V lost 0 bases, J lost 4 bases, and 10 bases lay in between. This CDR3 spans 15 amino acids. The germline CDR1 and CDR2 sequences are LGHNA and YNFKEQ. The CDR3 DNA reads as TGTGCCAGCAGCCAAGATCTTGGGGGATACAATGAGCAGTTCTTC. It codes for CASSQDLGGYNEQFF.

The chain employs TRBV5-4 and TRBJ2-7; 7 positions match TRBD2. Trimming took 4 bases from V and 3 from J; bases not matched to a gene: 4. The CDR3 is 13 residues long. Germline values: CDR1 SGHNT, CDR2 YYREEE (reference sequence). CDR3 sequence reads: CASSHPGGYEQYF. The CDR3 DNA reads TGTGCCAGCAGCCACCCGGGGGGCTACGAGCAGTACTTC.

This clone came up a few times. V and J are TRBV28 and TRBJ1-2, with TRBD1 matching 9 bases. CDR1 and CDR2 from the germline V gene are MDHEN and SYDVKM. The V and J ends lost 2 bases and 7 bases, in that order; junction bases with no gene match: 8. This CDR3 is 15 amino acids long. CDR3 DNA: TGTGCCAGCAGTTTACCCATCGGACAGGGGTTTGGCTACACCTTC. Its protein product is CASSLPIGQGFGYTF.